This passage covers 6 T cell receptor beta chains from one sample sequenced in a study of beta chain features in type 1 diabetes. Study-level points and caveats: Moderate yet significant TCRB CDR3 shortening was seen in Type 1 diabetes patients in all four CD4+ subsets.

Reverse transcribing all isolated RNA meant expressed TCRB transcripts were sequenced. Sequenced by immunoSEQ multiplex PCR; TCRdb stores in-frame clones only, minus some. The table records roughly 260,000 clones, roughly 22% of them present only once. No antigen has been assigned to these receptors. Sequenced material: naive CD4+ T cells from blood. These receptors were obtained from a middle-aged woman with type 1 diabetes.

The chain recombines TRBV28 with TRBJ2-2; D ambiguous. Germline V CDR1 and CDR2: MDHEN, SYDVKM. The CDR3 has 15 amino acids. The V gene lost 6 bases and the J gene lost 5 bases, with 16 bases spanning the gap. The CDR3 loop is CASSLPEVGTGELFF. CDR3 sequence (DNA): TGTGCCAGCAGCTTACCAGAGGTTGGAACCGGGGAGCTGTTTTTT.

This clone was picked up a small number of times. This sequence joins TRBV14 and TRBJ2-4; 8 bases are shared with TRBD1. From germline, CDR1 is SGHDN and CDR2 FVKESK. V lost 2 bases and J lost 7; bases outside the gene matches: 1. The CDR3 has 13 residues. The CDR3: CASSQTGGNIQYF. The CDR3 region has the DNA TGTGCCAGCAGCCAAACAGGGGGGAACATTCAGTACTTC.

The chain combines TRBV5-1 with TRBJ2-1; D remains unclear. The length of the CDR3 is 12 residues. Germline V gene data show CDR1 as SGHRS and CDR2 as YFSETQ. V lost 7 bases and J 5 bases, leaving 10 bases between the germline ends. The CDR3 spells CASSSFDNEQFF. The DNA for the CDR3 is TGCGCCAGCTCCTCCTTTGACAATGAGCAGTTCTTC.

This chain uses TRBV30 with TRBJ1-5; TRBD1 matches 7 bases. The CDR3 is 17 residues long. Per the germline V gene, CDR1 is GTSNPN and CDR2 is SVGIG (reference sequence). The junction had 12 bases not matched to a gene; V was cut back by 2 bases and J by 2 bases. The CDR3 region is CAWSFPTGDLGNQPQHF. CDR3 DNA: TGTGCCTGGAGTTTTCCAACAGGGGACCTCGGCAATCAGCCCCAGCATTTT.

The CDR3 loop is CASSMRGAGGFNEQFF. CDR3 in DNA: TGTGCCAGTAGTATGAGAGGCGCGGGAGGATTCAATGAGCAGTTCTTC. This sequence joins TRBV19 and TRBJ2-1; the match to TRBD2 covers 8 bases. Trimming cost V 3 bases and J 6 bases; bases outside gene matches: 10. The CDR3 consists of 16 residues. Germline V gene lookup returns CDR1 LNHDA and CDR2 SQIVND (reference sequence).

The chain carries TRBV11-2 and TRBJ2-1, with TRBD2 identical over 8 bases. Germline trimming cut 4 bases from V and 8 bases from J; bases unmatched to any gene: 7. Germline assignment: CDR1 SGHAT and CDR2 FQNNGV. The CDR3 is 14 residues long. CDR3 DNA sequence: TGTGCCAGCAGCTCCCCTCGGGGGGGGGATGAGCAGTTCTTC. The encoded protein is CASSSPRGGDEQFF.